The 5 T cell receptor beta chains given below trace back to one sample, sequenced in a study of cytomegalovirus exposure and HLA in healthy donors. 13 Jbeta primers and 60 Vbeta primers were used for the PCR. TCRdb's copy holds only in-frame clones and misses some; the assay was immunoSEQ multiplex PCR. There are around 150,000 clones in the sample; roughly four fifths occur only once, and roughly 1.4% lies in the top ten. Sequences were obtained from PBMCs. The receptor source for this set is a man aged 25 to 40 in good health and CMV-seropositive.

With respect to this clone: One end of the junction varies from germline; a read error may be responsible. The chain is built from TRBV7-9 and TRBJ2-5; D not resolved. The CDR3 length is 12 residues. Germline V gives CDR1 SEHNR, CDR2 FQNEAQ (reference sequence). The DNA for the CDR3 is TGTTCCAGCAGCTTCAGGCAAGAGACCCAGTACTTC. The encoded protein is CSSSFRQETQYF.

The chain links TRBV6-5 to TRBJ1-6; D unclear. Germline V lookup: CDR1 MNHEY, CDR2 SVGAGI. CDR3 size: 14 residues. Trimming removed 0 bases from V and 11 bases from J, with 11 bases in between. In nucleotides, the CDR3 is TGTGCCAGCAGTTACTCGAGGAGGGTCCCACCCCTCCACTTT. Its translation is CASSYSRRVPPLHF.

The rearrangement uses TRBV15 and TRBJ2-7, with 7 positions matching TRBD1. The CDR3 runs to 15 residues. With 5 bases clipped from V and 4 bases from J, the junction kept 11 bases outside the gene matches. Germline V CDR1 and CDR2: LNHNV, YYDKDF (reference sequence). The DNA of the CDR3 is TGTGCCACCAGCCCCCCCAGGGACAGCCAATACGAGCAGTACTTC. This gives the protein CATSPPRDSQYEQYF.

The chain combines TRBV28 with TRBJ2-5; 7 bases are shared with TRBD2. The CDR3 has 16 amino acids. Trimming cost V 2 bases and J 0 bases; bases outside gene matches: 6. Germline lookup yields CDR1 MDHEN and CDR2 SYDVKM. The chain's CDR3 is CASSLGMGGYQETQYF. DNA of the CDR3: TGTGCCAGCAGTTTAGGGATGGGAGGGTACCAAGAGACCCAGTACTTC. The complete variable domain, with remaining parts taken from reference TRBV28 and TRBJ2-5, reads DVKVTQSSRYLVKRTGEKVFLECVQDMDHENMFWYRQDPGLGLRLIYFSYDVKMKEKGDIPEGYSVSREKKERFSLILESASTNQTSMYLCASSLGMGGYQETQYFGPGTRLLVL.

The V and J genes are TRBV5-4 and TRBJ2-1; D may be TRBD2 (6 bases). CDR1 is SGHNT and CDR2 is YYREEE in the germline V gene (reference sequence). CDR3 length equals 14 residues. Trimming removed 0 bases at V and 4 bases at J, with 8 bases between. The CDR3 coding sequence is TGTGCCAGCAGCTTGGGGGGACTGTACAATGAGCAGTTCTTC. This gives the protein CASSLGGLYNEQFF. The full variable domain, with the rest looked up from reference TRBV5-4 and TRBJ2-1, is ETGVTQSPTHLIKTRGQQVTLRCSSQSGHNTVSWYQQALGQGPQFIFQYYREEENGRGNFPPRFSGLQFPNYSSELNVNALELDDSALYLCASSLGGLYNEQFFGPGTRLTVL.